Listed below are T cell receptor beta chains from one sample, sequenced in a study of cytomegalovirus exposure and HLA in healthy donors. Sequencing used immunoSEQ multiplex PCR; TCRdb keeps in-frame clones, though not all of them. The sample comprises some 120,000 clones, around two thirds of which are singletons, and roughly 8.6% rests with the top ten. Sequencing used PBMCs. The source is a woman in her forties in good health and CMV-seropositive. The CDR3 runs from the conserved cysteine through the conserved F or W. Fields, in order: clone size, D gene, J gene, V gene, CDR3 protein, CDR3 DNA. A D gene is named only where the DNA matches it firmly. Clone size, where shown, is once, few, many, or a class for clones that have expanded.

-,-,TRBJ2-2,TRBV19,CACYQRDRAEGGELFF,TGTGCCTGCTACCAGCGAGACAGGGCGGAGGGCGGGGAGCTGTTTTTT
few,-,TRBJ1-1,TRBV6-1,CASRAPLETEAFF,TGTGCCAGCAGGGCTCCCCTGGAGACTGAAGCTTTCTTT
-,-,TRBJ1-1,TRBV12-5,CASGLGTGLNTEAFF,TGTGCTAGTGGTTTGGGAACAGGGTTGAACACTGAAGCTTTCTTT
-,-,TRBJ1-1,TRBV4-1,CASSYTGMNTEAFF,TGCGCCAGCAGCTACACAGGGATGAACACTGAAGCTTTCTTT
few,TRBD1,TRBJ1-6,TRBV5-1,CASSLLAGQDNSPLHF,TGCGCCAGCAGCCTTCTAGCGGGACAGGACAATTCACCCCTCCACTTT
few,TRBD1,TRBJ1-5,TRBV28,CASTSPGGDNQPQHF,TGTGCCAGCACCTCTCCAGGGGGAGACAATCAGCCCCAGCATTTT
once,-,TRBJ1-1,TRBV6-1,CASAGGVNTEAFF,TGTGCCAGCGCCGGAGGGGTGAACACTGAAGCTTTCTTT
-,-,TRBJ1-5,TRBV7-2,CASSPQTVSNQPQHF,TGTGCCAGCAGCCCACAGACAGTCAGCAATCAGCCCCAGCATTTT
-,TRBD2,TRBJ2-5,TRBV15,CATSREWLPRLAGGGNQETQYF,TGTGCCACCAGCAGAGAATGGCTCCCTAGACTAGCGGGAGGAGGGAACCAAGAGACCCAGTACTTC
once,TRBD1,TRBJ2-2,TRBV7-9,CASSPARDRGTGELFF,TGTGCCAGCAGCCCTGCCCGGGACAGGGGAACCGGGGAGCTGTTTTTT
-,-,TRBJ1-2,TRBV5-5,CASSLYTTQTGRYGYTF,TGTGCCAGCAGCTTATACACTACTCAAACAGGGCGATATGGCTACACCTTC
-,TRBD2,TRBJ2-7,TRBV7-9,CASSYRLAGTGEQYF,TGTGCCAGCAGCTACCGACTAGCGGGGACCGGCGAGCAGTACTTC
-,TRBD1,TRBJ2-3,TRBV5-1,CASSALGTGETDTQYF,TGCGCCAGCAGCGCCCTAGGGACAGGGGAGACAGATACGCAGTATTTT